Listed here are 6 T cell receptor beta chains from one sample, sequenced in a study of cytomegalovirus exposure and HLA in healthy donors. A multiplex PCR was run with 60 Vbeta primers and 13 Jbeta primers. Data came from immunoSEQ multiplex PCR; TCRdb stores just in-frame clones and leaves some out. The table lists about 150,000 clones, approximately 77% of them singletons, with around 1.3% in the top ten. The source material was PBMCs. The source of these receptors is a woman aged 40 to 55 in good health and CMV-seronegative.

The V and J genes are TRBV7-6 and TRBJ1-4; TRBD1 might be the D (6 bases). The germline V gene has CDR1 SGHVS and CDR2 FNYEAQ. CDR3 length: 15 residues. Trimming took off 5 bases at V and 8 bases at J, with 18 bases between the two ends. The CDR3 nucleotides are TGTGCCAGCAGCCCGGGGGGGCAGAGGGGGGAAAAACTGTTTTTT. Residues: CASSPGGQRGEKLFF. Combining the CDR3 with reference TRBV7-6 and TRBJ1-4 gives the whole variable domain GAGVSQSPRYKVTKRGQDVALRCDPISGHVSLYWYRQALGQGPEFLTYFNYEAQQDKSGLPNDRFSAERPEGSISTLTIQRTEQRDSAMYRCASSPGGQRGEKLFFGSGTQLSVL.

The rearrangement uses TRBV7-3 and TRBJ2-2; 8 bases are a match to TRBD2. With 5 bases clipped from V and 8 bases from J, the junction kept 10 bases outside the gene matches. Germline CDR1 reads SGHTA; CDR2 reads FQGTGA. The CDR3 contains 15 residues. DNA for the CDR3: TGTGCCAGCAGCCCCCCGGGGGGGGCCGGGGGGGAGCTGTTTTTT. This translates into CASSPPGGAGGELFF.

The chain has TRBV6-5 and TRBJ2-1; a possible D gene is TRBD2 (6 bases). V lost 0 bases, J lost 8 bases, and 8 bases lay in between. This CDR3 has 13 amino acids. CDR1 is MNHEY, CDR2 SVGAGI, per germline. The CDR3: CASSYSSGYEQFF. CDR3 nucleotide sequence: TGTGCCAGCAGTTACTCGAGCGGGTATGAGCAGTTCTTC.

The J gene is TRBJ2-7, the V gene TRBV6-1; 8 nucleotides agree with TRBD1. Germline values: CDR1 MNHNS, CDR2 SASEGT. The CDR3 is 14 residues long. The V gene end was trimmed by 5 bases and the J gene end by 4 bases; junction bases not matched to a gene: 7. The CDR3 spells CASSKTGTGYEQYF. The CDR3 nucleotides are TGTGCCAGCAGTAAAACCGGGACAGGATACGAGCAGTACTTC.

The chain recombines TRBV6-1 with TRBJ2-2, with TRBD1 matching 10 bases. Germline assignment: CDR1 MNHNS and CDR2 SASEGT. V shed 5 bases, J shed 7 bases, and the junction held 4 bases outside the gene matches. CDR3 length: 14 amino acids. CDR3: CASSRQGAIGELFF. In nucleotides, the CDR3 is TGTGCCAGCAGTAGACAGGGGGCAATCGGGGAGCTGTTTTTT.

In its sample, this clone was seen a few times. CDR3 region: CASSLVRTGQPQHF. The CDR3 DNA follows: TGTGCCAGCAGCCTCGTACGGACGGGGCAGCCCCAGCATTTT. The rearrangement links TRBV6-5 to TRBJ1-5, with D unresolved. Trimming shortened V by 6 bases and J by 7 bases, and 16 bases separated the two germline ends. From germline, CDR1 is MNHEY and CDR2 SVGAGI. The CDR3 runs 14 residues.